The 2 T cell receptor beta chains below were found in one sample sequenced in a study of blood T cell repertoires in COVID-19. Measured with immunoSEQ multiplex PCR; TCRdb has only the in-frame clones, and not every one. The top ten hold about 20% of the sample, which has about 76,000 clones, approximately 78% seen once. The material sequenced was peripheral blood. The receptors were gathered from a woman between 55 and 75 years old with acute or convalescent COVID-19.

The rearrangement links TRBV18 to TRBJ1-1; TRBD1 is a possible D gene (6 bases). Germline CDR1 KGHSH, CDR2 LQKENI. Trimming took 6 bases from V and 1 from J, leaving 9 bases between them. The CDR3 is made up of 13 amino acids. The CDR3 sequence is CASSQDRNTEAFF. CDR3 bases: TGTGCCAGCTCCCAGGACAGGAACACTGAAGCTTTCTTT.

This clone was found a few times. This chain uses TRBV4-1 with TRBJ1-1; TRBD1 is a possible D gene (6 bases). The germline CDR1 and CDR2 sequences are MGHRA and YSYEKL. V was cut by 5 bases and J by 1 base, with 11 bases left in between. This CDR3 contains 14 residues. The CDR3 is CASSIGRGNTEAFF. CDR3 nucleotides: TGCGCCAGCAGCATCGGCAGGGGGAACACTGAAGCTTTCTTT.